The 9 T cell receptor beta chains given below trace back to one sample, sequenced in a study of shared clonotypes between healthy human individuals. The protocol was immunoSEQ multiplex PCR, while the TCRdb copy is restricted to in-frame clones and leaves out a portion. The table records some 2,500,000 clones, 90% to 95% of them present only once. Source material: naive CD4+ T cells from PBMCs. Subset: CD45RA+ positively selected. The source of these receptors is a man aged 18 to 29 in good health. Some clones in this sample may be carry-over from other donors' samples.

This sequence joins TRBV4-3 and TRBJ2-2; weak D call: TRBD1 (6 bases). The CDR3 has 15 residues. Germline V gene data show CDR1 as LGHNA and CDR2 as YSLEER. The V and J ends lost 0 bases and 4 bases respectively, with 9 bases between them. The CDR3 region has the DNA TGCGCCAGCAGCCAAGACGACAGGTTCACCGGGGAGCTGTTTTTT. Translating gives CASSQDDRFTGELFF.

This chain uses TRBV19 with TRBJ1-5; the D gene is possibly TRBD1 (6 bases). This CDR3 is 15 amino acids long. Germline assignment: CDR1 LNHDA and CDR2 SQIVND (reference sequence). The germline V and J ends were trimmed by 7 bases and 7 bases, with 20 bases remaining between them. The CDR3 sequence is CASNTNRVGEQPQHF. DNA for the CDR3: TGTGCCAGTAACACGAACAGGGTAGGTGAACAGCCCCAGCATTTT.

The chain recombines TRBV7-2 with TRBJ1-4; D perhaps matches TRBD1 (5 bases). V lost 4 bases, J lost 2 bases, and 8 bases lay in between. CDR1 SGHTA and CDR2 FQGNSA come from the germline V gene. The CDR3 totals 14 residues. The CDR3 nucleotides are TGTGCCAGCAGCTGGGGCAGTACTAATGAAAAACTGTTTTTT. Amino acid sequence: CASSWGSTNEKLFF. The full variable domain, rest sourced from reference TRBV7-2 and TRBJ1-4, is GAGVSQSPSNKVTEKGKDVELRCDPISGHTALYWYRQSLGQGLEFLIYFQGNSAPDKSGLPSDRFSAERTGGSVSTLTIQRTQQEDSAVYLCASSWGSTNEKLFFGSGTQLSVL.

V is TRBV6-5 and J is TRBJ1-1, with no clear D. There are 14 residues in the CDR3. With 0 bases removed from V and 4 bases from J, the gap between germline ends came to 9 bases. The germline V gene encodes CDR1 MNHEY and CDR2 SVGAGI. CDR3 sequence: CASSYSITVTEAFF. In DNA form, the CDR3 reads TGTGCCAGCAGTTACTCGATTACAGTCACTGAAGCTTTCTTT.

The chain links TRBV2 to TRBJ1-2, with D maybe TRBD1 (6 bases). V was cut by 7 bases and J by 8 bases, with 20 bases left in between. Germline assignment: CDR1 SNHLY and CDR2 FYNNEI. This CDR3 has 14 amino acids. This chain's CDR3 is CASTEQGGTGGYTF. Here the CDR3 DNA reads TGTGCCAGCACCGAACAGGGAGGAACGGGAGGCTACACCTTC. The variable domain in full, completed from reference TRBV2 and TRBJ1-2, reads EPEVTQTPSHQVTQMGQEVILRCVPISNHLYFYWYRQILGQKVEFLVSFYNNEISEKSEIFDDQFSVERPDGSNFTLKIRSTKLEDSAMYFCASTEQGGTGGYTFGSGTRLTVV.

The chain links TRBV28 to TRBJ2-7; D remains ambiguous. Trimming shortened V by 5 bases and J by 4 bases, and 12 bases separated the two germline ends. The CDR3 is 13 amino acids. Germline V gives CDR1 MDHEN, CDR2 SYDVKM. In nucleotides, the CDR3 is TGTGCCAGCAGTACCTACGCCTTATACGAGCAGTACTTC. Translation gives CASSTYALYEQYF.

This clone appeared a single time. CDR3 in DNA: TGTGCCAGCTCACGCGAGGGGCCCGCCTACGAGCAGTACTTC. Amino acid sequence: CASSREGPAYEQYF. This sequence joins TRBV18 and TRBJ2-7; TRBD1 or TRBD2 may be the D gene (5 bases each). V lost 4 bases and J 2 bases, leaving 12 bases between the germline ends. Germline V gives CDR1 KGHSH, CDR2 LQKENI. CDR3 length: 14 residues.

The chain links TRBV6-1 to TRBJ1-4, with D perhaps TRBD1 (5 bases). The length of the CDR3 is 15 residues. Germline values: CDR1 MNHNS, CDR2 SASEGT. V was trimmed by 4 bases and J by 4 bases, leaving 13 bases between them. As DNA, the CDR3 is TGTGCCAGCAGTGCCGGAGGGGCGCTTAATGAAAAACTGTTTTTT. This translates into CASSAGGALNEKLFF.

Of note for this clone: The sample contains more than one DNA sequence encoding this CDR3. The chain uses TRBV6-5 and TRBJ1-1, with D maybe TRBD1 (5 bases). The germline V gene has CDR1 MNHEY and CDR2 SVGAGI. The CDR3 extends over 13 amino acids. Trimming took 6 bases from V and 1 from J, leaving 9 bases between them. The DNA for the CDR3 is TGTGCCAGCAGACAAGGGGCGAACACTGAAGCTTTCTTT. Protein product: CASRQGANTEAFF.